This T cell receptor beta chain was recorded in a study of response to subunit inactivated influenza vaccine. Study-wide results and limits: T cells newly recruited by each seasonal influenza vaccination are few, the authors suggested.

TCRdb fed the RT-PCR reads into MiXCR, producing one record per CDR3 protein. The data hold under 550,000 distinct CDR3 sequences, with about 7.6% observed a single time. With respect to this clonotype: Its antigen is not identified.

V was pared by 5 bases and J by 1 base, with 11 bases between. This CDR3 has 14 amino acids. Germline V gene lookup returns CDR1 SGHTA and CDR2 FQGNSA. The chain is built from TRBV7-2 and TRBJ1-1; no clear D. This clonotype originated in a man in his fifties or sixties who received an inactivated influenza vaccine. The sequencing used PBMCs from blood, collected less than 30 months after vaccination. CDR3 amino acids: CASSPGVRNTEAFF. In DNA form, the CDR3 reads TGTGCCAGCAGCCCCGGGGTGAGGAACACTGAAGCTTTCTTT.